This paragraph covers one T cell receptor beta chain sequence. Authors' data handling: Estimates of nucleated cell counts were drawn from the amplification of reference gene primers. Sequencing was performed with immunoSEQ multiplex PCR; in TCRdb, only in-frame clones are kept and a portion is missing. V and J calls and clone size are copied from that table; D and trimming were computed from the DNA. The table lists under 250,000 clones, 86% of them singletons. The entry originates in a study of blood T cell repertoires in COVID-19. Study information: Sites across the United States, Italy and Spain contributed samples from acute and convalescent COVID-19. T cells, B-cell-depleted T cells, or PBMCs provided the cDNA or gDNA that served as material.

There are 14 residues in the CDR3. V dropped 2 bases and J dropped 7 bases, with 13 bases sitting between them. Germline values: CDR1 KGHSH, CDR2 LQKENI. Material: peripheral blood. This receptor was identified in a woman aged 60-75 years who had recovered from COVID-19. This chain joins TRBV18 and TRBJ2-3, with D perhaps matching TRBD1 (5 bases). In nucleotides, the CDR3 is TGTGCCAGCTCACCAGGGTTACAGGAGAATACGCAGTATTTT. It translates to CASSPGLQENTQYF.